The 25 T cell receptor beta chains below come from one sample, sequenced in a study of blood T cell repertoires in COVID-19. This table comes from immunoSEQ multiplex PCR, and its TCRdb copy is limited to in-frame clones, with some not included. This sample has about 190,000 clones; roughly 80% occur once, and the top ten carry around 5.2%. Material for sequencing was peripheral blood. The receptor set was obtained from a woman aged 25 to 45 with acute or convalescent COVID-19.

The chain links TRBV4-1 to TRBJ2-7, with D maybe TRBD2 (6 bases). V lost 0 bases and J lost 4, with 25 bases in between. This CDR3 is 19 amino acids long. Per the germline V gene, CDR1 is MGHRA and CDR2 is YSYEKL. The CDR3 DNA sequence: TGCGCCAGCAGCCAAGAAAGAGGGACTTCACCCACGGGCGGATACGAGCAGTACTTC. Translated: CASSQERGTSPTGGYEQYF.

The chain carries TRBV9 and TRBJ1-3; D not resolved. From germline, CDR1 is SGDLS and CDR2 YYNGEE. The CDR3 is 14 residues long. The V end lost 5 bases, the J end lost 2 bases, and 11 bases lay between the germline ends. This CDR3 is CASRSTSAGNTIYF. For the CDR3, the DNA is TGTGCCAGCAGGTCTACTTCGGCTGGAAACACCATATATTTT.

The chain employs TRBV9 and TRBJ2-3; 7 positions match TRBD1. The V segment lost 4 bases and the J segment 4 bases; nucleotides outside the gene matches: 0. This CDR3 contains 12 residues. CDR1 and CDR2 from the germline V gene are SGDLS and YYNGEE. In nucleotides, the CDR3 is TGTGCCAGCAGCACAGGGGCAGATACGCAGTATTTT. Its protein product is CASSTGADTQYF.

The rearrangement links TRBV28 to TRBJ2-2; D is possibly TRBD2 (7 bases). Germline CDR1 reads MDHEN; CDR2 reads SYDVKM. The CDR3 consists of 16 residues. V dropped 5 bases and J dropped 0 bases, with 13 bases sitting between them. The CDR3 coding sequence is TGTGCCAGCAGTCCATGGGGGGGCGCGAACACCGGGGAGCTGTTTTTT. Its protein is CASSPWGGANTGELFF.

The chain links TRBV6-4 to TRBJ2-7; D may be TRBD2 (5 bases). Germline V gives CDR1 MRHNA, CDR2 SNTAGT. V lost 0 bases and J lost 12, with 12 bases in between. The CDR3 runs to 12 residues. The CDR3 sequence: CASSDSVGVAYF. CDR3 coding DNA: TGTGCCAGCAGTGACTCGGTCGGGGTGGCGTACTTC.

The V call is TRBV24-1, the J call TRBJ1-5; D is unclear. Germline V gene sequence: CDR1 KGHDR, CDR2 SFDVKD. V gave up 9 bases and J gave up 0 bases, with 11 bases separating them. There are 14 residues in the CDR3. The CDR3 sequence is CATARSGSNQPQHF. CDR3 in DNA: TGTGCCACCGCGAGGTCGGGTAGCAATCAGCCCCAGCATTTT.

This chain links TRBV7-2 with TRBJ2-3, with no clear D. Germline CDR1 is SGHTA and CDR2 is FQGNSA. Trimming removed 1 base from V and 0 bases from J, with 8 bases in between. This CDR3 has 15 residues. This CDR3 is CASSLEPQSTDTQYF. CDR3 sequence (DNA): TGTGCCAGCAGCTTAGAGCCACAGAGCACAGATACGCAGTATTTT.

The genes are TRBV5-1 and TRBJ1-2, with TRBD1 matching 7 bases. From germline, CDR1 is SGHRS and CDR2 YFSETQ. The CDR3 is made up of 14 amino acids. Trimming at V came to 0 bases and at J to 2 bases, leaving 1 base not matched to a gene. Here the CDR3 DNA reads TGCGCCAGCAGCTTGGTGACAGGGAACTATGGCTACACCTTC. This translates into CASSLVTGNYGYTF.

This clone was counted once. The chain recombines TRBV25-1 with TRBJ2-5, with D possibly TRBD2 on 5 matching bases. Germline V gene lookup returns CDR1 MGHDK and CDR2 SYGVNS. The CDR3 runs to 13 residues. Deletions cut 7 bases from V and 14 bases from J, with 23 bases between. The DNA of the CDR3 is TGTGCCAGCACTCCCTCCGGGCTTTCCGGGATCTACTTC. Amino acid sequence: CASTPSGLSGIYF.

V usage is TRBV6-2 or TRBV6-3 and J usage is TRBJ2-4; D is unresolved. The V gene's germline CDR1 is MNHEY and CDR2 SVGEGT. This CDR3 contains 13 residues. Deletions cut 3 bases from V and 7 bases from J, with 10 bases between. The CDR3 spells CASSYRQRNIQYF. CDR3 in DNA: TGTGCCAGCAGTTATAGGCAGAGGAACATTCAGTACTTC.

The count of this clone is one. The chain carries TRBV2 and TRBJ1-2; 7 nucleotides line up with TRBD1. Per the germline V gene, CDR1 is SNHLY and CDR2 is FYNNEI. Trimming took 6 bases from V and 6 from J; bases not matched to a gene: 16. This CDR3 region has 16 residues. CDR3 sequence reads: CASRKRGTAEKHGYTF. The CDR3, as DNA: TGTGCCAGCAGAAAACGAGGGACAGCTGAGAAACATGGCTACACCTTC.

This chain connects TRBV5-1 to TRBJ2-7; TRBD2 might be the D (5 bases). Germline assignment: CDR1 SGHRS and CDR2 YFSETQ. The CDR3 extends over 16 amino acids. V was cut by 5 bases and J by 0 bases, with 18 bases left in between. In DNA, the CDR3 is TGCGCCAGCAGTCATCCGGAGGACCGTGGCTCCTACGAGCAGTACTTC. It is translated as CASSHPEDRGSYEQYF.

The chain uses TRBV29-1 and TRBJ1-2; D remains unclear. The CDR3 sequence is 10 residues long. The germline gives CDR1 SQVTM, CDR2 ANQGSEA. V dropped 3 bases and J dropped 7 bases, with 6 bases sitting between them. CDR3 loop: CSVDTGGYTF. CDR3 in DNA: TGCAGCGTTGATACGGGTGGCTACACCTTC. Complete variable domain (other parts from reference TRBV29-1 and TRBJ1-2): SAVISQKPSRDICQRGTSLTIQCQVDSQVTMMFWYRQQPGQSLTLIATANQGSEATYESGFVIDKFPISRPNLTFSTLTVSNMSPEDSSIYLCSVDTGGYTFGSGTRLTVV.

The rearrangement links TRBV5-1 to TRBJ1-1; TRBD1 matches at 7 bases. The V gene's germline CDR1 is SGHRS and CDR2 YFSETQ. J lost 5 bases, V lost 4 bases, and 8 bases had no gene match. The CDR3 consists of 14 residues. CDR3 amino acids: CASSRSDRETEAFF. The CDR3 DNA reads as TGCGCCAGCAGCCGGTCAGACAGGGAGACTGAAGCTTTCTTT.

J is TRBJ1-2 and V is TRBV9, with D tentatively TRBD1 (5 bases). Germline assignment: CDR1 SGDLS and CDR2 YYNGEE. This CDR3 is 12 amino acids long. Between the trimmed V and J ends, which lost 4 bases and 8 bases, there was a span of 12 bases. CDR3 sequence reads: CASSHRLRGYTF. For the CDR3, the DNA is TGTGCCAGCAGCCACAGGTTGAGGGGCTACACCTTC.

The V and J genes are TRBV7-6 and TRBJ2-2; 9 nucleotides match TRBD2. The J segment lost 4 bases and the V segment lost 1 base, leaving 7 bases of the junction unmatched. This CDR3 is built from 17 residues. Per the germline V gene, CDR1 is SGHVS and CDR2 is FNYEAQ. Written as DNA, the CDR3 is TGTGCCAGCAGCTTAGGGGTAGCGGGAGCAGTCACCGGGGAGCTGTTTTTT. It is translated as CASSLGVAGAVTGELFF. The variable domain in full, completed from reference TRBV7-6 and TRBJ2-2, reads GAGVSQSPRYKVTKRGQDVALRCDPISGHVSLYWYRQALGQGPEFLTYFNYEAQQDKSGLPNDRFSAERPEGSISTLTIQRTEQRDSAMYRCASSLGVAGAVTGELFFGEGSRLTVL.

The chain uses TRBV11-2 and TRBJ2-5; D may be TRBD1 (5 bases). The length of the CDR3 is 15 residues. The V and J ends lost 3 bases and 5 bases respectively, with 16 bases between them. Per germline, CDR1 SGHAT and CDR2 FQNNGV. CDR3 nucleotides: TGTGCCAGCAGCTTTTCTTTCGCAGGGATGGAGACCCAGTACTTC. It codes for CASSFSFAGMETQYF.

The chain is built from TRBV28 and TRBJ1-1; D unresolved. The CDR3 loop spans 12 amino acids. Looked up from germline, CDR1 is MDHEN and CDR2 is SYDVKM. Trimming took off 8 bases at V and 0 bases at J, with 7 bases between the two ends. Written as DNA, the CDR3 is TGTGCCAGCGAGCAAATGAACACTGAAGCTTTCTTT. Protein: CASEQMNTEAFF.

In its sample, this clone was seen a few times. This chain's CDR3 is CASSPRDNFYEQYF. DNA of the CDR3: TGTGCCAGCAGCCCCCGGGACAATTTCTACGAGCAGTACTTC. The V call is TRBV7-9, the J call TRBJ2-7, with TRBD1 as a possible D gene (6 bases). Trimming shortened V by 5 bases and J by 3 bases, and 14 bases separated the two germline ends. Germline V CDR1 and CDR2: SEHNR, FQNEAQ (reference sequence). The CDR3 covers 14 residues.

V is TRBV6-5 and J is TRBJ2-5; D is possibly TRBD2 (5 bases). V shed 5 bases and J shed 3 bases, with 13 bases lying between them. The CDR3 length is 14 residues. Germline V gives CDR1 MNHEY, CDR2 SVGAGI. CDR3 sequence reads: CASSHHPSKETQYF. The DNA of the CDR3 is TGTGCCAGCAGTCACCATCCTAGCAAAGAGACCCAGTACTTC.

The J gene is TRBJ2-5, the V gene TRBV15; 9 positions match TRBD1. CDR3 length: 22 residues. V shed 1 base, J shed 5 bases, and the junction held 26 bases outside the gene matches. The germline CDR1 and CDR2 sequences are LNHNV and YYDKDF (reference sequence). CDR3 residues: CATSRVKGTGTASGENSETQYF. CDR3 nucleotides: TGTGCCACCAGCAGAGTTAAAGGGACAGGGACGGCAAGTGGCGAAAATAGTGAGACCCAGTACTTC.

This clone was found once. The rearrangement links TRBV5-1 to TRBJ1-6, with unresolved D. Germline V lookup: CDR1 SGHRS, CDR2 YFSETQ. V lost 4 bases to trimming and J lost 8 bases, with 16 bases between them. CDR3 length: 15 amino acids. Here the CDR3 reads CASSKREGRDSPLHF. The CDR3 DNA reads as TGCGCCAGCAGCAAACGGGAGGGAAGGGATTCACCCCTCCACTTT.

The chain employs TRBV5-5 and TRBJ2-2, with D perhaps matching TRBD2 (5 bases). V was clipped by 5 bases and J by 6 bases, with 20 bases between them. There are 16 residues in the CDR3. CDR1 is SGHKS, CDR2 YYEKEE, per germline (reference sequence). The CDR3 nucleotides read TGTGCCAGCAGGCGCCTCGGGGAAGGGCAACCCGGGGAGCTGTTTTTT. It translates to CASRRLGEGQPGELFF. Using reference TRBV5-5 and TRBJ2-2 for the parts outside the CDR3, the full variable domain is DAGVTQSPTHLIKTRGQQVTLRCSPISGHKSVSWYQQVLGQGPQFIFQYYEKEERGRGNFPDRFSARQFPNYSSELNVNALLLGDSALYLCASRRLGEGQPGELFFGEGSRLTVL.

The rearrangement uses TRBV7-9 and TRBJ1-5; D perhaps matches TRBD1 (5 bases). V was clipped by 1 base and J by 5 bases, with 9 bases between them. This CDR3 is built from 14 residues. CDR1 and CDR2 (germline): SEHNR, FQNEAQ (reference sequence). Written as DNA, the CDR3 is TGTGCCAGCAGCTTAGGGGGCCTCCATCAGCCCCAGCATTTT. Protein sequence: CASSLGGLHQPQHF.

A few counts support this clone. The chain uses TRBV7-9 and TRBJ1-1; a possible D gene is TRBD1 (6 bases). Trimming took off 3 bases at V and 0 bases at J, with 11 bases between the two ends. This CDR3 region has 15 residues. Germline V lookup: CDR1 SEHNR, CDR2 FQNEAQ (reference sequence). CDR3 sequence (DNA): TGTGCCAGCAGCTTCCCTACAGGGATGAACACTGAAGCTTTCTTT. Translated, it gives CASSFPTGMNTEAFF.